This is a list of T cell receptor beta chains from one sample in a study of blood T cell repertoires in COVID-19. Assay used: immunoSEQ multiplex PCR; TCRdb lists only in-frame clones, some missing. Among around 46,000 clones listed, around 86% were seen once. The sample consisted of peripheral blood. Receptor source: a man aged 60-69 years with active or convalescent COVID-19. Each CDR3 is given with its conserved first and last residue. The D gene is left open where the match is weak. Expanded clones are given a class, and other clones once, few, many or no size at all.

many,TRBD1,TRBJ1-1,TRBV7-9,CASTTGKGAGDTEAFF,TGTGCCAGCACCACCGGTAAGGGGGCAGGGGACACTGAAGCTTTCTTT
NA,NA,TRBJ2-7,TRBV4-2,CASSLARDWSSYEQYF,TGTGCCAGCAGCCTAGCCCGGGACTGGAGCTCCTACGAGCAGTACTTC
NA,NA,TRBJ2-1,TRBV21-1,CASSVRDRGINEQFF,TGTGCCAGCAGCGTCCGGGACAGGGGGATCAATGAGCAGTTCTTC
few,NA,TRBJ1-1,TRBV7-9,CASSSHIGGTEAFF,TGTGCCAGCAGCTCCCATATAGGGGGAACTGAAGCTTTCTTT
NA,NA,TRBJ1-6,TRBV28,CASRGEDSPLHF,TGTGCCAGCAGGGGTGAGGATTCACCCCTCCACTTT
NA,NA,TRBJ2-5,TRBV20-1,CSASRVFQETQYF,TGCAGTGCTAGTCGGGTTTTCCAAGAGACCCAGTACTTC
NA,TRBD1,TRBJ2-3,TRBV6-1,CASSDRGHTDTQYF,TGTGCCAGCAGTGACAGGGGGCACACAGATACGCAGTATTTT
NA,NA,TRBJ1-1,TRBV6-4,CASSVEANTEAFF,TGTGCCAGCAGTGTTGAAGCGAACACTGAAGCTTTCTTT
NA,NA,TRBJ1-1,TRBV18,CASSPYSPGENTEAFF,TGTGCCAGCTCACCTTATTCCCCGGGGGAGAACACTGAAGCTTTCTTT
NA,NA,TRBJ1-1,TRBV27,CASSFIGGVGTEAFF,TGTGCCAGCAGTTTTATCGGGGGGGTGGGCACTGAAGCTTTCTTT
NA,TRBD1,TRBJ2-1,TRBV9,CASSASGQLFAGEQFF,TGTGCCAGCAGCGCCTCGGGACAGCTTTTTGCCGGTGAGCAGTTCTTC
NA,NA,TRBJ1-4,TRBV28,CASTRGIEKLFF,TGTGCCAGCACACGAGGCATTGAAAAACTGTTTTTT
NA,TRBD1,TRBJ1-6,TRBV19,CASNPGQGNSPLHF,TGTGCCAGTAACCCGGGACAGGGGAATTCACCCCTCCACTTT
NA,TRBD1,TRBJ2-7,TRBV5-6,CASSWTGEQYF,TGTGCCAGCAGCTGGACAGGCGAGCAGTACTTC
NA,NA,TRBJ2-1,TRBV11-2,CASSLGPGPRLYNEQFF,TGTGCCAGCAGCTTAGGACCAGGTCCCCGCTTATACAATGAGCAGTTCTTC
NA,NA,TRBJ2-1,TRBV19,CASSQLEAEQFF,TGTGCCAGTAGCCAACTAGAGGCTGAGCAGTTCTTC